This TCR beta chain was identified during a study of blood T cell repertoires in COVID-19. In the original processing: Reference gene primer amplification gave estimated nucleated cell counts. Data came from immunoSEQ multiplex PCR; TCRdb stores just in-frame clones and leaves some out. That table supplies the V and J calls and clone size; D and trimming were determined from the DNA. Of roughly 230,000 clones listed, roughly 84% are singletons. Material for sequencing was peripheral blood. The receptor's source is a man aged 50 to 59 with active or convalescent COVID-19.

CDR3 sequence: CASSTGSNEQFF. CDR3 DNA: TGTGCCAGCTCGACAGGTTCCAATGAGCAGTTCTTC. The gene calls are TRBV18 and TRBJ2-1; D possibly corresponds to TRBD1 (6 bases). From germline, CDR1 is KGHSH and CDR2 LQKENI. The CDR3 loop spans 12 amino acids. V was shortened by 6 bases and J by 6 bases, with 9 bases between the two germline ends.